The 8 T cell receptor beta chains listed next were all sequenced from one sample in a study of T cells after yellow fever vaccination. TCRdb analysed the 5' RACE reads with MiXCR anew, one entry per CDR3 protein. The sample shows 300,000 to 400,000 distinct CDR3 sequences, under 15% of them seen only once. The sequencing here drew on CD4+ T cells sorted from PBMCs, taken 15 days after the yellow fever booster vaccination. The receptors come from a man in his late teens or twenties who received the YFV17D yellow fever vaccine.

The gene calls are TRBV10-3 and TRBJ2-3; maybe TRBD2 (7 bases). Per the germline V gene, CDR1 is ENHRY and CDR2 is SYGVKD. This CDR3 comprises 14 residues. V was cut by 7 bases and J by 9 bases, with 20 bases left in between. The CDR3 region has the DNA TGTGCCATCACCCTAGGGGGGGACGGAGGGACGCAGTATTTT. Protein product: CAITLGGDGGTQYF.

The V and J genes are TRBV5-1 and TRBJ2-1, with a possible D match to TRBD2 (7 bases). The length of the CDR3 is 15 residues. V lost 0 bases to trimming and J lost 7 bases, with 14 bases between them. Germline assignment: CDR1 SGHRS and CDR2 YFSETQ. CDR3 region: CASSLANGGQNEQFF. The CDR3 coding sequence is TGCGCCAGCAGCTTGGCCAACGGGGGGCAAAATGAGCAGTTCTTC.

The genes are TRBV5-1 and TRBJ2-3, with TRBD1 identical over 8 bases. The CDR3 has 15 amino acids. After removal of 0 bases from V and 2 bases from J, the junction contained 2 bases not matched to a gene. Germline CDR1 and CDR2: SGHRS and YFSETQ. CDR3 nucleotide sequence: TGCGCCAGCAGCTTGGAGGGACAGGTCACAGATACGCAGTATTTT. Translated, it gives CASSLEGQVTDTQYF.

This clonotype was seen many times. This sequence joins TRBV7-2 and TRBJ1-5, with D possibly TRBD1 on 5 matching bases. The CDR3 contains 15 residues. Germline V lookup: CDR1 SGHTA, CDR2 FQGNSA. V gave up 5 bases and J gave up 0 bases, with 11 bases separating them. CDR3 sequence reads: CASSPRGYSNQPQHF. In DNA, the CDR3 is TGTGCCAGCAGCCCAAGGGGTTATAGCAATCAGCCCCAGCATTTT.

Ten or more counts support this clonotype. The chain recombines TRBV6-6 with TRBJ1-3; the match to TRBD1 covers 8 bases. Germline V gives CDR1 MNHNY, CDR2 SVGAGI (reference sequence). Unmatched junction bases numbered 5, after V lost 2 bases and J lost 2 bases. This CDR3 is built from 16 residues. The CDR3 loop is CASSYMQGATGNTIYF. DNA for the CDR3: TGTGCCAGCAGTTACATGCAGGGGGCGACTGGAAACACCATATATTTT.

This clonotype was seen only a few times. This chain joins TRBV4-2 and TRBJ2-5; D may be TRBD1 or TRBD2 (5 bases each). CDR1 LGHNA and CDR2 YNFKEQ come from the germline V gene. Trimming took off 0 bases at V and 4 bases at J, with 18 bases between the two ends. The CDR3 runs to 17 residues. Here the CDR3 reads CASSQEGTVGSGETQYF. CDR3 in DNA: TGTGCCAGCAGCCAAGAGGGGACCGTGGGCTCAGGAGAGACCCAGTACTTC.

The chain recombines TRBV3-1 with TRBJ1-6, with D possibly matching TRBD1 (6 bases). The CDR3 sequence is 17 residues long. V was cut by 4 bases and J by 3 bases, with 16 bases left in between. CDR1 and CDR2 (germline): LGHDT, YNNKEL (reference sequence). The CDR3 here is CASSLLPGHSYNSPLHF. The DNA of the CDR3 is TGTGCCAGCAGCCTGCTGCCGGGACACAGCTATAATTCACCCCTCCACTTT.

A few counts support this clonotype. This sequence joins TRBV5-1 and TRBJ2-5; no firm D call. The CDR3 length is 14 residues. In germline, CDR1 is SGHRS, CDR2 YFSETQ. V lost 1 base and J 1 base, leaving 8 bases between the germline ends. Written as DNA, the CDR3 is TGCGCCAGCAGCTTGAAGGAGCCCCAAGAGACCCAGTACTTC. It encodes CASSLKEPQETQYF. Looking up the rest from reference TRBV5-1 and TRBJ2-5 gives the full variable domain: KAGVTQTPRYLIKTRGQQVTLSCSPISGHRSVSWYQQTPGQGLQFLFEYFSETQRNKGNFPGRFSGRQFSNSRSEMNVSTLELGDSALYLCASSLKEPQETQYFGPGTRLLVL.